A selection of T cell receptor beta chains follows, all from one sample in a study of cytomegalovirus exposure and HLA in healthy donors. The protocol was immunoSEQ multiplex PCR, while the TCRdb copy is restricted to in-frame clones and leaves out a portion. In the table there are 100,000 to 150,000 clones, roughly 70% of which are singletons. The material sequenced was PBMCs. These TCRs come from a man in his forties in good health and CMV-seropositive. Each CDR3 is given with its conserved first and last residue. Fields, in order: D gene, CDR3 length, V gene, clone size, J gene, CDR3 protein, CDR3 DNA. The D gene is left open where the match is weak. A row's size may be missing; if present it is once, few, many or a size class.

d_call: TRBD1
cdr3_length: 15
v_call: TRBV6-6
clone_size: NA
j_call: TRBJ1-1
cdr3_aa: CASREQGALGTEAFF
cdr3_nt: TGTGCCAGCAGAGAACAGGGGGCGTTGGGCACTGAAGCTTTCTTT

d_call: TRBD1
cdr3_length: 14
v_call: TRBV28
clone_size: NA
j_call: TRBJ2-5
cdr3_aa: CASSLRTGQETQYF
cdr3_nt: TGTGCCAGCAGTTTGAGGACAGGCCAAGAGACCCAGTACTTC

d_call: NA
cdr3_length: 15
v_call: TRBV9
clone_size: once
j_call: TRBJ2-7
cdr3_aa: CASSVGGTQTYEQYF
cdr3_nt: TGTGCCAGCAGCGTAGGGGGGACTCAGACCTACGAGCAGTACTTC

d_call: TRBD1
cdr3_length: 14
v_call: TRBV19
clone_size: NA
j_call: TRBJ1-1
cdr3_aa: CASSIDRRQGKAFF
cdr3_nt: TGTGCCAGTAGTATAGATCGACGACAGGGAAAAGCTTTCTTT

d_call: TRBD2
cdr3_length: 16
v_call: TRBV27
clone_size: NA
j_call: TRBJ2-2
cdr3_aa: CASSLWLAGGTGELFF
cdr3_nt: TGTGCCAGCAGTTTATGGCTAGCGGGAGGTACCGGGGAGCTGTTTTTT

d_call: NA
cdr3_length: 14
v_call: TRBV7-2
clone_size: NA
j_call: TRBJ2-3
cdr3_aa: CASSLGGLSDTQYF
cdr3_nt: TGTGCCAGCAGCCTCGGGGGGCTCTCGGATACGCAGTATTTT

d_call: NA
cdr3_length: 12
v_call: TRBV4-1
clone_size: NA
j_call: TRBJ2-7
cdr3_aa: CASSRGAYEQYF
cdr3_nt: TGCGCCAGCAGCCGGGGAGCCTACGAGCAGTACTTC

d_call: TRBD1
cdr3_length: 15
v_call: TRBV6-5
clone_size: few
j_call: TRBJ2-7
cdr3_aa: CASSYSGTASYEQYF
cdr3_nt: TGTGCCAGCAGTTACTCCGGGACAGCCTCCTACGAGCAGTACTTC

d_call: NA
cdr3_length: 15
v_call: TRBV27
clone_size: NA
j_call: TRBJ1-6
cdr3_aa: CASSFGELRYSPLHF
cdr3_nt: TGTGCCAGCAGTTTTGGGGAGTTGAGGTATTCACCCCTCCACTTT

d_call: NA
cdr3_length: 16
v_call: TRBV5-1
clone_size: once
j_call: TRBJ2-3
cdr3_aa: CASSLGTRTGPDTQYF
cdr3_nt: TGCGCCAGCAGCTTGGGTACGAGAACAGGGCCAGATACGCAGTATTTT

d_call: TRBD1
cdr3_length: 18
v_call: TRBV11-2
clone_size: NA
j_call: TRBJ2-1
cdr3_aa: CASSSILRRTGLYNEQFF
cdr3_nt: TGTGCCAGCAGCTCAATTTTACGAAGGACAGGGTTATACAATGAGCAGTTCTTC

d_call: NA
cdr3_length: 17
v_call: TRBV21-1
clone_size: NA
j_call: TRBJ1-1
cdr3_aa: CASSKGWGQGANTEAFF
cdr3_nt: NA

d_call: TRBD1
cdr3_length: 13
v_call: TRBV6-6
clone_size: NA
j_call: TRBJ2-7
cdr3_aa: CARLRDRGPEQYF
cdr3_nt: TGTGCCCGCCTCCGGGACAGGGGGCCCGAGCAGTACTTC

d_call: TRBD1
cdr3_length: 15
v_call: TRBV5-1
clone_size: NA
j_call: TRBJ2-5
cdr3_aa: CASSLGTGIRETQYF
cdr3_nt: TGCGCCAGCAGCTTGGGGACAGGGATCAGAGAGACCCAGTACTTC

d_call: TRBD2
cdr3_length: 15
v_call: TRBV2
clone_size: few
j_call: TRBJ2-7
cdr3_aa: CASRRLADKSYEQYF
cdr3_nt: TGTGCCAGCAGGCGACTAGCGGACAAATCCTACGAGCAGTACTTC

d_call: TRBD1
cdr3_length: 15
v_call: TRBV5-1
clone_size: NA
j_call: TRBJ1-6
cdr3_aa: CASSLEAGGNSPLHF
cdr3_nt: TGCGCCAGCAGCTTGGAGGCAGGGGGAAATTCACCCCTCCACTTT